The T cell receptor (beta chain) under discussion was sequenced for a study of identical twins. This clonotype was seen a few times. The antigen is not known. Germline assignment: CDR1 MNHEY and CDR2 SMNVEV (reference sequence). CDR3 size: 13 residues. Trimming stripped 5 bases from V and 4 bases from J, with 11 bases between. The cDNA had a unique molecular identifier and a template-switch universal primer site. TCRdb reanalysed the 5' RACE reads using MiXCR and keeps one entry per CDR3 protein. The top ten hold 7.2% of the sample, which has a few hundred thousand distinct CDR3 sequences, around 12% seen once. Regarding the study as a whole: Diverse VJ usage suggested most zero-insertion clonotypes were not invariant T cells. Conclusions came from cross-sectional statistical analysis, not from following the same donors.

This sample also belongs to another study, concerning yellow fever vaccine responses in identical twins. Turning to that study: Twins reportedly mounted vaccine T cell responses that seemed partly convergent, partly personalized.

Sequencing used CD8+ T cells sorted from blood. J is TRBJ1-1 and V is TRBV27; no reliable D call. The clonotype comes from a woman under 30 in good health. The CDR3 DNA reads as TGTGCCAGCAGTCCACGCGGGCCCACTGAAGCTTTCTTT. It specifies CASSPRGPTEAFF.